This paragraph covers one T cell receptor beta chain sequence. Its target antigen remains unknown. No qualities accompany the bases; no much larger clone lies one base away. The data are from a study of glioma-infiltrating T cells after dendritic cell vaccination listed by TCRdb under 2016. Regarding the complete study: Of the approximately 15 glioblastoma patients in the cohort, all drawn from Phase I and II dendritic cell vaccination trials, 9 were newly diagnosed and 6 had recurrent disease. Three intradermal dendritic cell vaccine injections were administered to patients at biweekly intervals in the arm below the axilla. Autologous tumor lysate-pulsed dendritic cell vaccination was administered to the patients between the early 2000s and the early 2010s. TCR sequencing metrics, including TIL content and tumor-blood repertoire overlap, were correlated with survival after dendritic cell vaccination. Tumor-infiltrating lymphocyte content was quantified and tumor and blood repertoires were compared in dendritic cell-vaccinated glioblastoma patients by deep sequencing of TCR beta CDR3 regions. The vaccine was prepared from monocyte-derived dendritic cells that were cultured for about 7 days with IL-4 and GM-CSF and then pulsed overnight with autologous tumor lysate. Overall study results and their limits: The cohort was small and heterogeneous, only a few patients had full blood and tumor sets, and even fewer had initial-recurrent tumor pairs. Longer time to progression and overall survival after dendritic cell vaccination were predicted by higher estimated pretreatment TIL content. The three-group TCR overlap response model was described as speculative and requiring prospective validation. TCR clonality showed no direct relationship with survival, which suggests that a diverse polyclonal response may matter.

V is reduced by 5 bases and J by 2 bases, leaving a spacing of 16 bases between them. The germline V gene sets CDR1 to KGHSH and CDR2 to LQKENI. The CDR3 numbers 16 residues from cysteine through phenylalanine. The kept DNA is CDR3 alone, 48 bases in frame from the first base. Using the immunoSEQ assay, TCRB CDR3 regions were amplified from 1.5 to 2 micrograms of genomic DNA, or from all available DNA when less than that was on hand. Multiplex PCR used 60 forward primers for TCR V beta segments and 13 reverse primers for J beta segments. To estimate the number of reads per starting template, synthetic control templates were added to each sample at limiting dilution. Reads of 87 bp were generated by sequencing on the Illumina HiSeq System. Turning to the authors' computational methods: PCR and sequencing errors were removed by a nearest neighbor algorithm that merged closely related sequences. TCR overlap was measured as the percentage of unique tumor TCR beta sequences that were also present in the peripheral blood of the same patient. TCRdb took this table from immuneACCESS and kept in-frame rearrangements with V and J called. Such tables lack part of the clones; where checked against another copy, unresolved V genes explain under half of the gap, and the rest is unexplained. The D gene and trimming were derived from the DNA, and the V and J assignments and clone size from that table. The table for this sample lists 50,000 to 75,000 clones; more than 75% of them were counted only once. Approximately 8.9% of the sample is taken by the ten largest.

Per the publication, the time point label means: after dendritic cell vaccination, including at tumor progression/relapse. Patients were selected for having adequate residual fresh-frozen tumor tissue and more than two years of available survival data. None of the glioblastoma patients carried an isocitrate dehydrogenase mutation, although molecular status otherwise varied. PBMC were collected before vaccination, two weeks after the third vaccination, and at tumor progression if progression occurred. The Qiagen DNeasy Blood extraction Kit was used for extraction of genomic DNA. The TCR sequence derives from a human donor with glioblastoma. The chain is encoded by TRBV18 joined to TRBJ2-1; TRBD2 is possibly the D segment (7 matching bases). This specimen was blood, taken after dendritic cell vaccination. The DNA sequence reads TGTGCCAGCTCAGACGTAGGGGGGGCCACCTACAATGAGCAGTTCTTC. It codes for CASSDVGGATYNEQFF.